The present TCR beta chain was sequenced within a study of T cells in Graves' hyperthyroidism and ophthalmopathy. Amplified regions were TCR beta CDR3 sequences from RNA transcripts. First-round RT-PCR with HTBI primers amplified the TCR CDR3 region. Each CDR3 protein gets one entry after TCRdb re-called the multiplex PCR reads with MiXCR. The table has fewer than 500,000 distinct CDR3 sequences, approximately 13% seen once. This clonotype was recorded a few times. The germline V gene has CDR1 MNHEY and CDR2 SVGEGT. With 9 bases removed from V and 0 bases from J, the gap between germline ends came to 15 bases. The CDR3 contains 15 residues.

The sample taken for sequencing was blood. The clonotype comes from a man aged 25-45 years with Graves' hyperthyroidism that later progressed to Graves' ophthalmopathy. The V and J genes are TRBV6-2 or TRBV6-3 and TRBJ2-1; the D gene is possibly TRBD2 (6 bases). The CDR3 loop is CASWLTSNSYNEQFF. CDR3 DNA: TGTGCCAGTTGGTTAACTAGCAACTCCTACAATGAGCAGTTCTTC.